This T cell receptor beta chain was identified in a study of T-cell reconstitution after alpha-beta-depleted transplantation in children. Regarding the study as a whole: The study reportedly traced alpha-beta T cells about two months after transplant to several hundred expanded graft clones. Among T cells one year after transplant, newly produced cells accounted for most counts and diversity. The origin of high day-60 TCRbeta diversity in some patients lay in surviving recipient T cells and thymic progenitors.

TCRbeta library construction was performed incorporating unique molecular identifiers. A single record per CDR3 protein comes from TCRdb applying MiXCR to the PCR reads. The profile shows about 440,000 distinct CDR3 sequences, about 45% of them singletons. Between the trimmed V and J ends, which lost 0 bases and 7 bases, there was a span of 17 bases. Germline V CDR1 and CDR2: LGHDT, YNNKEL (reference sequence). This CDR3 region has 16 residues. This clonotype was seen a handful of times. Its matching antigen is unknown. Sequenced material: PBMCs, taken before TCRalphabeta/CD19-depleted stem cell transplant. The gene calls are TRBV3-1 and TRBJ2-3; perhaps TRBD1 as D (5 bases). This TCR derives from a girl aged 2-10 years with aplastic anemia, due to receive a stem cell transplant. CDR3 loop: CASSQDLGPRSNTQYF. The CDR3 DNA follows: TGTGCCAGCAGCCAAGATTTGGGGCCCCGATCCAATACGCAGTATTTT.